The clone carrying this TCR beta chain has a count of ten or more. Unique molecular identifiers were added to individual cDNA molecules. MiXCR, run by TCRdb on the 5' RACE reads, gives a single entry per CDR3 protein. The repertoire holds approximately 70,000 distinct CDR3 sequences, with roughly an eighth as singletons. J was trimmed by 6 bases and V by 2 bases; bases with no gene match: 8. Germline lookup yields CDR1 MNHEY and CDR2 SVGEGT. This CDR3 spans 15 amino acids. The data belong to a study of early T cells in non-severe SARS-CoV-2 infection. Study information: Bulk RNA isolated from unsorted whole blood underwent sequencing; chains were not paired.

This rearrangement joins TRBV6-2 or TRBV6-3 to TRBJ2-3; TRBD2 agrees at 7 bases. The TCR comes from an adult who was a healthcare worker with PCR-confirmed SARS-CoV-2 infection or an uninfected control (not recorded which). Source material: whole blood. The CDR3 DNA reads as TGTGCCAGCAGTTACCGGGAGGCTTTAGGGGATACGCAGTATTTT. Protein: CASSYREALGDTQYF.